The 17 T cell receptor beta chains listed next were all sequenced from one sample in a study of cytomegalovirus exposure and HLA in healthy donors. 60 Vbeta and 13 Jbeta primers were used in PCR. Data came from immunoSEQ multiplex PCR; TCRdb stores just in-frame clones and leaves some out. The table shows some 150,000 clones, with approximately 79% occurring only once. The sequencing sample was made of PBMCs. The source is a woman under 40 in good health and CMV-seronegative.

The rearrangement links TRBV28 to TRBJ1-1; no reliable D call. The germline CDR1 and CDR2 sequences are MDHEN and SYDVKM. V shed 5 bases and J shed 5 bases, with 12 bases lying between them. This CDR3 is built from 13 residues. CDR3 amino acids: CASSPPARTEAFF. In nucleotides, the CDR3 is TGTGCCAGCAGTCCCCCCGCGAGGACTGAAGCTTTCTTT. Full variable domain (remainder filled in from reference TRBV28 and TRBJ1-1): DVKVTQSSRYLVKRTGEKVFLECVQDMDHENMFWYRQDPGLGLRLIYFSYDVKMKEKGDIPEGYSVSREKKERFSLILESASTNQTSMYLCASSPPARTEAFFGQGTRLTVV.

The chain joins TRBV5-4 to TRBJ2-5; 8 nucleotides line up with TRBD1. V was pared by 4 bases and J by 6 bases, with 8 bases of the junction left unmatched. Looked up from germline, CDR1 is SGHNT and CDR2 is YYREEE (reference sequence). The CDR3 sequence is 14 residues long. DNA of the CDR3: TGTGCCAGCAGCCCAGACAGGGGAGGACAGACCCAGTACTTC. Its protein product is CASSPDRGGQTQYF.

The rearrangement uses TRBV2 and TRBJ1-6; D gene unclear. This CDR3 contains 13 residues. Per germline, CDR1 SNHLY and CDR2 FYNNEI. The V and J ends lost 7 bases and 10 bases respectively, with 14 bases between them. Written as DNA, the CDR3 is TGTGCCAGCATAGAGTTGAGAGAATCACCCCTCCACTTT. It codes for CASIELRESPLHF.

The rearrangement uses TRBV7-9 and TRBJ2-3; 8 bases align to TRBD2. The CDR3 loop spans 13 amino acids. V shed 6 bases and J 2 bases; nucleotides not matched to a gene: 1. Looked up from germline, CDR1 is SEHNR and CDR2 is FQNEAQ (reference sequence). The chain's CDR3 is CASRLADTDTQYF. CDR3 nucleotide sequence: TGTGCCAGCAGACTAGCGGACACAGATACGCAGTATTTT. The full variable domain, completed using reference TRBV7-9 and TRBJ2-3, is DTGVSQNPRHKITKRGQNVTFRCDPISEHNRLYWYRQTLGQGPEFLTYFQNEAQLEKSRLLSDRFSAERPKGSFSTLEIQRTEQGDSAMYLCASRLADTDTQYFGPGTRLTVL.

This CDR3 is CASSQGLGYEQYF. The CDR3 DNA is TGTGCCAGCAGCCAAGGACTAGGATACGAGCAGTACTTC. The rearrangement uses TRBV6-6 and TRBJ2-7; 7 nucleotides agree with TRBD2. CDR1 and CDR2 (germline): MNHNY, SVGAGI (reference sequence). The V gene end was trimmed by 6 bases and the J gene end by 4 bases; junction bases not matched to a gene: 6. The CDR3 extends over 13 amino acids.

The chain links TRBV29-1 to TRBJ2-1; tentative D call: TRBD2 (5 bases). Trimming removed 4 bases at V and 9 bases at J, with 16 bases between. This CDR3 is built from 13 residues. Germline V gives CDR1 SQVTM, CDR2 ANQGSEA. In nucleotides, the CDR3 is TGCAGCGTTGTCCGGGATGGTCCCGGTGAGCAGTTCTTC. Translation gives CSVVRDGPGEQFF.

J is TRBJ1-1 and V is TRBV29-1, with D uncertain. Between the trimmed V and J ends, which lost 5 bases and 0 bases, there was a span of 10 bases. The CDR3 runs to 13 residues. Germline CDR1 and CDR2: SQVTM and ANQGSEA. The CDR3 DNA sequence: TGCAGCGTTTGTCGAAGCCTGAACACTGAAGCTTTCTTT. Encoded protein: CSVCRSLNTEAFF.

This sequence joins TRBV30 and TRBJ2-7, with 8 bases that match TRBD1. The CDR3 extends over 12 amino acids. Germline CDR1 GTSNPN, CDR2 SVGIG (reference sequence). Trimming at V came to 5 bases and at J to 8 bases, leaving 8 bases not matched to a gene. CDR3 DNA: TGTGCCTGGGACAGGGGTGGAGTGCAGCAGTACTTC. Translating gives CAWDRGGVQQYF.

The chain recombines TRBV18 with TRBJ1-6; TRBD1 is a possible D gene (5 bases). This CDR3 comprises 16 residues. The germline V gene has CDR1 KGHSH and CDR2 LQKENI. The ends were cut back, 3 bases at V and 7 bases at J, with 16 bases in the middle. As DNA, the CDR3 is TGTGCCAGCTCACCGTTCGGAGGGGCGAAGAATTCACCCCTCCACTTT. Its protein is CASSPFGGAKNSPLHF.

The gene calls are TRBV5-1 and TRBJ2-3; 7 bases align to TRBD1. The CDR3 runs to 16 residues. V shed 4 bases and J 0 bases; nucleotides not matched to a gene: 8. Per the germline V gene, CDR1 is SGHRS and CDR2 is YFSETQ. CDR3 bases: TGCGCCAGCAGCCCCCGGACAGGCTCTAGCACAGATACGCAGTATTTT. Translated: CASSPRTGSSTDTQYF.

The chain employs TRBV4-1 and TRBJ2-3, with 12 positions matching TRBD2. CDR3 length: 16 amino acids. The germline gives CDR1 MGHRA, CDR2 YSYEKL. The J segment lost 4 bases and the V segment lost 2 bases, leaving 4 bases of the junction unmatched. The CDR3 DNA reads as TGCGCCAGCAGCCAAAGGACTAGCGGGATTTCAGATACGCAGTATTTT. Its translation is CASSQRTSGISDTQYF.

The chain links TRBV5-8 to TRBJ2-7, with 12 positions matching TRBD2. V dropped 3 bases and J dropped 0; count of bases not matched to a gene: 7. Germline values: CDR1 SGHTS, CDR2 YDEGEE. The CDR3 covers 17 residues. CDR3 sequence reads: CASSSYRTSGISYEQYF. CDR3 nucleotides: TGTGCCAGCAGCTCTTATAGGACTAGCGGGATCTCCTACGAGCAGTACTTC.

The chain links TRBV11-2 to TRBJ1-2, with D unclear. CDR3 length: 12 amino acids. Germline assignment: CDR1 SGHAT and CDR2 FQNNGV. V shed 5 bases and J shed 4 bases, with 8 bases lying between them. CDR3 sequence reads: CASSPQSYGYTF. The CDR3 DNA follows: TGTGCCAGCAGCCCACAAAGCTATGGCTACACCTTC.

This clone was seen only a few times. CDR3 DNA: TGTGCCAGCTCACTCCACAGGGGCCAAGAGACCCAGTACTTC. Translated: CASSLHRGQETQYF. V gene TRBV18 combines with J gene TRBJ2-5; TRBD1 aligns across 7 bases. CDR3 length equals 14 residues. The germline CDR1 and CDR2 sequences are KGHSH and LQKENI. The junction had 3 bases not matched to a gene; V was cut back by 4 bases and J by 1 base.

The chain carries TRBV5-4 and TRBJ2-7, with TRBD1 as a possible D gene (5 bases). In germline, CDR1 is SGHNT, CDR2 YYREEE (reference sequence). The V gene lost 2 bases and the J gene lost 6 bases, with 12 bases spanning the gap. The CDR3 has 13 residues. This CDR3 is CASSFGHQGEQYF. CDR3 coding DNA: TGTGCCAGCAGCTTTGGCCACCAGGGCGAGCAGTACTTC.

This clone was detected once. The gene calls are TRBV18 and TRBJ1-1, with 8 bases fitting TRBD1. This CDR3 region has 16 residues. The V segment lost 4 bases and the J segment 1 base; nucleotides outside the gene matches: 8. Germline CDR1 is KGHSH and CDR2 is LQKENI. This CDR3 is CASSRGQGAANTEAFF. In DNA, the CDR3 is TGTGCCAGCTCACGCGGGCAGGGGGCAGCGAACACTGAAGCTTTCTTT.

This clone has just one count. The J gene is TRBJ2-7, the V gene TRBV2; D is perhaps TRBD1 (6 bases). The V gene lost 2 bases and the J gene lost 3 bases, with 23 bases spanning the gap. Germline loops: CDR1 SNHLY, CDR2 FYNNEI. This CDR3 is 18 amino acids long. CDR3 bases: TGTGCCAGCAGTGAAAGGCCCGGGACACCTCCCTTACGCTACGAGCAGTACTTC. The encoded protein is CASSERPGTPPLRYEQYF.